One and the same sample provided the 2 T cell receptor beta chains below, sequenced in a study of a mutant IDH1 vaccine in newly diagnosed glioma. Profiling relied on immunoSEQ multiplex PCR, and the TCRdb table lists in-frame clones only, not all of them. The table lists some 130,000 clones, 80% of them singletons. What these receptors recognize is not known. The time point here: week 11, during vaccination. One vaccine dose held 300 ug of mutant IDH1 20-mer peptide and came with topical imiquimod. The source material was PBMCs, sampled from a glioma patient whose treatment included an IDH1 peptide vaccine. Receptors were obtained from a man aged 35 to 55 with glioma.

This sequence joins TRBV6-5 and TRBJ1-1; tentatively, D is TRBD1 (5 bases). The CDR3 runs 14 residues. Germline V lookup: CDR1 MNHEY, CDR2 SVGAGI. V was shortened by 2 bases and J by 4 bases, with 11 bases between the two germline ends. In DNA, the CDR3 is TGTGCCAGCAGTTACGAAAAGGGGAGCACTGAAGCTTTCTTT. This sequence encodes CASSYEKGSTEAFF.

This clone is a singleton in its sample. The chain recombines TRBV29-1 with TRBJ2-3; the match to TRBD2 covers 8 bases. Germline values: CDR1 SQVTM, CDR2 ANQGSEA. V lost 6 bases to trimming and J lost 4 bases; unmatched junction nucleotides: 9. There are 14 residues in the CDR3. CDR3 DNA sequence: TGCAGCGTCCCATTAGCGGGAAGGGCAGATACGCAGTATTTT. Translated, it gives CSVPLAGRADTQYF.